The 9 T cell receptor beta chains below all came from one sample that was sequenced in a study of T cells after yellow fever vaccination. TCRdb called the 5' RACE reads again in MiXCR, with one record for every CDR3 protein. The table lists 200,000 to 300,000 distinct CDR3 sequences, approximately 13% of them singletons. The sample here was CD4+ T cells sorted from PBMCs, taken 45 days after the yellow fever booster vaccination. The receptor source for this set is a man aged 25-45 years who received the YFV17D yellow fever vaccine.

The gene calls are TRBV11-2 and TRBJ1-5; D ambiguous. Germline V lookup: CDR1 SGHAT, CDR2 FQNNGV. V was cut by 0 bases and J by 10 bases, with 10 bases left in between. The CDR3 has 13 amino acids. The CDR3 loop reads CASSLDAEFPQHF. CDR3 bases: TGTGCCAGCAGCTTAGATGCAGAGTTCCCCCAGCATTTT.

With respect to this clonotype: The junction and the germline gene differ at one end; a read error may be behind it. The CDR3 reads CASRLSGGTGDLFF. Here the CDR3 DNA reads TGTGCCAGCAGGTTAAGCGGAGGCACCGGGGATCTGTTTTTT. The V gene is TRBV7-9, the J gene TRBJ2-2; the D gene is possibly TRBD2 (5 bases). This CDR3 comprises 14 residues. CDR1 is SEHNR and CDR2 is FQNEAQ in the germline V gene (reference sequence).

V and J are TRBV20-1 and TRBJ1-1; no reliable D call. There are 15 residues in the CDR3. Trimming took 0 bases from V and 1 from J, leaving 12 bases between them. CDR1 and CDR2 (germline): DFQATT, SNEGSKA (reference sequence). The DNA for the CDR3 is TGCAGTGCTAGAGACTCAGGTGGTCGGAACACTGAAGCTTTCTTT. Amino acids: CSARDSGGRNTEAFF.

On this clonotype itself: A read error may produce the germline difference seen at one junction end. The gene calls are TRBV4-3 and TRBJ2-3, with unresolved D. There are 16 residues in the CDR3. CDR1 LGHNA and CDR2 YSLEER come from the germline V gene. In DNA form, the CDR3 reads TGCGCCTGCAGCCAAGATCAGAAGTTGGGCACAGATACGCAGTATTTT. This codes for CACSQDQKLGTDTQYF.

This clonotype appeared a few times. The rearrangement uses TRBV6-1 and TRBJ2-6, with D unresolved. With 6 bases removed from V and 2 bases from J, the gap between germline ends came to 11 bases. The CDR3 has 15 residues. The germline V gene has CDR1 MNHNS and CDR2 SASEGT. CDR3 coding DNA: TGTGCCAGCAGCAACGACCCCCCTGGGGCCAACGTCCTGACTTTC. Encoded protein: CASSNDPPGANVLTF.

The CDR3 spells CATQRASQETQYF. CDR3 DNA sequence: TGTGCCACCCAGCGGGCCTCACAAGAGACCCAGTACTTC. V is TRBV10-3 and J is TRBJ2-5; TRBD2 is a possible D gene (6 bases). Germline V gives CDR1 ENHRY, CDR2 SYGVKD. V dropped 10 bases and J dropped 2 bases, with 14 bases sitting between them. The CDR3 sequence is 13 residues long.

The J gene is TRBJ1-3, the V gene TRBV6-1; D is unclear. V was pared by 4 bases and J by 0 bases, with 13 bases between. CDR1 and CDR2 (germline): MNHNS, SASEGT. This CDR3 has 16 amino acids. DNA for the CDR3: TGTGCCAGCAGTGCCATAGGAGCCATCTCTGGAAACACCATATATTTT. Translation: CASSAIGAISGNTIYF.

The V call is TRBV20-1, the J call TRBJ2-3; TRBD2 matches at 10 bases. Germline trimming cut 6 bases from V and 4 bases from J; bases unmatched to any gene: 4. CDR1 and CDR2 (germline): DFQATT, SNEGSKA (reference sequence). This CDR3 spans 13 amino acids. Written as DNA, the CDR3 is TGCAGTGCGAGGACTAGCGGAGCAGATACGCAGTATTTT. The encoded protein is CSARTSGADTQYF.

The chain employs TRBV12-3 or TRBV12-4 and TRBJ2-2, with TRBD2 identical over 9 bases. The CDR3 is made up of 14 amino acids. V shed 7 bases and J 8 bases; nucleotides not matched to a gene: 8. Here the CDR3 reads CASNIAGVSGELFF. The CDR3 DNA reads as TGTGCCAGCAATATAGCGGGAGTATCTGGGGAGCTGTTTTTT.